Each of the 4 T cell receptor beta chains below was sequenced from the same sample in a study of CD8+ T cells in alopecia areata. Reverse transcribed after extraction, RNA yielded cDNA as the sequencing template. Here immunoSEQ multiplex PCR was the method, and the copy in TCRdb shows in-frame clones only, minus some. The sample holds 130,000 to 150,000 clones, around 62% seen once. The sequenced sample consisted of CD8+ T cells sorted from blood. These receptors came from a human donor in good health.

The chain carries TRBV13 and TRBJ2-2; TRBD1 is a possible D gene (6 bases). CDR1 is PRHDT, CDR2 FYEKMQ, per germline (reference sequence). V lost 4 bases, J lost 4 bases, and 13 bases lay in between. CDR3 size: 15 residues. The CDR3 DNA sequence: TGTGCCAGCAGCTCGGACAGTTTTTTCACCGGGGAGCTGTTTTTT. It yields the protein CASSSDSFFTGELFF.

This clone was counted between two and nine times. This sequence joins TRBV6-6 and TRBJ2-1; D not certain. CDR3 length: 11 residues. Looked up from germline, CDR1 is MNHNY and CDR2 is SVGAGI (reference sequence). The V end was cut by 2 bases, the J end by 6 bases, with 2 bases between. The CDR3 DNA reads as TGTGCCAGCAGTTACCTCAATGAGCAGTTCTTC. This encodes CASSYLNEQFF.

This clone was detected many times. The chain uses TRBV2 and TRBJ2-1; 10 bases are shared with TRBD1. Germline CDR1 SNHLY, CDR2 FYNNEI. The ends lost 3 bases at V and 8 bases at J; junction bases unmatched: 4. CDR3 length equals 14 residues. DNA for the CDR3: TGTGCCAGCAGTGAGGGACAGGGGCGGGATGAGCAGTTCTTC. Translated, it gives CASSEGQGRDEQFF.

The genes are TRBV5-6 and TRBJ2-7; 8 bases align to TRBD1. The CDR3 runs to 15 residues. The germline V gene has CDR1 SGHDT and CDR2 YYEEEE. V trimming: 0 bases; J trimming: 5 bases; junction bases outside the gene matches: 7. For the CDR3, the DNA is TGTGCCAGCAGCTTGGGGACAGGGATTGTCGACGAGCAGTACTTC. This sequence encodes CASSLGTGIVDEQYF.